This T cell receptor beta chain appears in the sequencing data of a study of cytomegalovirus exposure and HLA in healthy donors (dated by TCRdb to about 2017). Looking at the study overall: In an earlier analysis of 550 to 750 of the donors, under 300 Gb of sequence data and some 120 million unique TCR beta sequences from approximately 180 million T cells were reported. The study used immunosequencing to profile the T cell repertoires of approximately 630 subjects and linked those repertoires to cytomegalovirus serostatus. Approximately 300 gigabases of sequencing data and around 85 million unique TCR sequences made up an early release that covered approximately 620 HLA-typed donors. HLA typing included class I and class II loci at four-digit resolution. Of the roughly 400 genotyped donors, around 81% fell in the genetic ancestry cluster associated with self-reported Caucasian donors. Typing coverage differed by locus: A, B, C, DRB1 and DQB1 were typed in about 629-640 donors, DQA1 in 500 to 550, DPA1 in around 600, and DPB1 in 450 to 490. The study aimed to test whether cataloging public T cell receptors could reveal signatures of past pathogen exposure. Alongside the repertoire data, information on donor age, sex, ethnicity and CMV serostatus was compiled. In the later analysis, no new phenotypic data were used to find candidate immune exposures; instead, reliance was placed on TCR beta sequences and their occurrence across donors. Roughly 5 DR-DQ haplotypes were handled as single units for association and clustering because linkage in the cohort was strong. The study combined high-throughput TCR immunosequencing, statistical association of individual TCRs with disease status, and machine learning to predict cytomegalovirus infection status. On average, approximately 250,000 unique TCR beta nucleotide sequences were sequenced per donor among 398 genotyped donors of the cohort, with about 17% of those sequences being non-productive. In addition to the first cohort of approximately 670 subjects, a separate validation cohort of around 110 different subjects was used. An earlier analysis of roughly 580 of the donors used high-throughput TCR beta sequencing to judge whether each TCR beta V gene segment behaved as functional or pseudogenic. All discovery cohort repertoires had been generated using a single sequencing platform. A later analysis re-examined previously published TCR beta repertoires from several hundred donors and added high-resolution HLA genotyping to investigate patterns of TCR occurrence. A later genetic analysis used genome-wide SNP genotypes for about three fifths of the 666 donors, treating that subset as a discovery cohort. The research as a whole found: Across donors, most TCR sequences were observed very rarely, whereas some public TCRs were present in many individuals. In a later analysis, TCR association rates were found to vary across HLA loci, with the most associated TCRs seen for DRB1 alleles and the fewest for HLA-C alleles. The earlier analysis of some 540 of the donors excluded some 16 rarely observed V segments, including chromosome 9 orphons, because counts were too low. A later analysis associated 16,951 TCR beta sequences with specific HLA alleles at a false discovery rate of 0.05. A further reported finding was that TCR beta sequences accurately predicted the HLA-A and HLA-B alleles for most subjects in the first cohort. The only immune exposure information available for the cohort was CMV serostatus. The study listed approximately 150 TCR beta chains as associated with cytomegalovirus. An earlier analysis of approximately 500 of the donors showed that most TCR beta V segments appeared in productive rearrangements either about 87% or about 30% of the time, which broadly matched IMGT annotations. A cluster of highly shared sequence variants was judged likely to represent a technical artifact of the sequencing pipeline. V-gene and J-gene trimming of TCR beta chains was associated with a missense DCLRE1C variant in a later genetic analysis, and the association was replicated in an independent cohort. In a later genetic analysis, fewer N-insertions in productive TCRs were reported among donors in an Asian-associated ancestry cluster than the approximately 630-donor mean. Correlated functional status among segregating V segments might reflect linkage disequilibrium, but an unknown experimental factor could not be ruled out. Only TCR beta chains were sequenced in this cohort, and the absence of alpha or paired-chain data limited detectable features. When HLA alleles, especially DR and DQ, strongly co-occurred, TCR associations were difficult to assign to individual alleles. In a later analysis, several top co-occurrence clusters were reported to appear linked to parvovirus B19, influenza, CMV and Epstein-Barr virus. Three of the identified cytomegalovirus-associated TCR beta chains were confirmed in vitro to be specific for cytomegalovirus antigens. Because some donors lacked HLA typing at each locus, the association tests relied only on the typed subset. According to the authors, the approach could potentially be generalized to other disease states and immunological phenotypes. The classifier was reported to diagnose cytomegalovirus status with high specificity and sensitivity in both the original and validation cohorts. The presence/absence analyses assumed that sequencing depth was roughly uniform across donors, and that assumption may not be true. A later analysis found that most CMV-associated TCR beta chains appeared HLA-restricted, with HLA associations seemingly driven largely by CMV exposure. In a later analysis, HLA-associated TCR beta chains showed more clonal expansion and lower generation probabilities than non-associated chains that were equally common.

Note on this clone: This receptor's antigen is unknown. One base away there is no much larger clone; base qualities are not given.

The cohort consisted of approximately 690 healthy bone marrow donors. All cohort members were sampled while nominally healthy, although unrecorded immune exposures were likely present. The donor was CMV seronegative and was included in the group of around 320 seronegative cohort members. Each donor provided a peripheral blood sample, and peripheral blood mononuclear cells were used for TCR beta sequencing. Genomic DNA was extracted from the blood cell samples with the Qiagen DNeasy Blood Extraction Kit. The method behind the library was the immunoSEQ multiplex PCR assay. A mixture of 60 forward primers for TCR Vbeta segments and 13 reverse primers for TCR Jbeta segments was used in the multiplex PCR. The CDR3 region of rearranged TCR beta genes was amplified from genomic DNA with a multiplex PCR assay. The amplified TCR beta libraries were sequenced on the Illumina HiSeq System as 87-base-pair reads. As for the original processing: Across the 500 to 750 repertoires, a later analysis counted 80 million or so unique TCR beta chains, 9.5 million to 12 million of which were shared by at least two donors. A nearest-neighbor algorithm error-corrected the raw reads and collapsed the reads into unique sequences, merging closely related sequences to remove PCR and sequencing errors. To assign V, D and J gene segments, CDR3 sequences were aligned to IMGT reference sequences. For a sequence to be retained, a match of at least six nucleotides was required to both a V gene segment and a J gene segment. Rearrangements were classified as productive when the CDR3 lacked stop codons and remained in frame with V and J, and all other rearrangements were classified as non-productive. CDR3 was defined by IMGT convention, running from the second conserved V-encoded cysteine to the conserved J-encoded phenylalanine. The earlier analysis of around 640 of the donors excluded sequences that lacked an unambiguous match to a single V gene segment. An earlier analysis of several hundred of the donors called V segments functional above 56.7% productive rearrangements and segregating when the between-donor standard deviation exceeded 5%. A statistical classification framework was built for diagnosing cytomegalovirus status from the catalog of TCR beta chain sequences. In a later analysis, TCR nucleotide sequences were compared against IMGT/GENE-DB human TR gene sequences so that V and J genes could be assigned. The TCRdist pipeline was used in a later analysis to assign CDR3 sequences and most-parsimonious VDJ recombination scenarios. In a later analysis, every TCR beta chain was defined by the combination of its CDR3 amino acid sequence and its V-gene family, and reads without a unique V-gene family were dropped. To address suspected cross-contamination and a sequencing artifact, a later analysis removed roughly 580 highly shared, low-generation-probability nucleotide sequences. In a later analysis, a clonal expansion index was calculated for each public chain from normalized within-repertoire ranks of inferred template counts. Generation probabilities in a later analysis came from a VDJ recombination model fitted to out-of-frame rearrangements, and those results were checked against IGoR. A later analysis scored TCR-TCR, TCR-HLA and TCR-CMV co-occurrence with hypergeometric tests, applying a repertoire-size bias correction to TCR pairs. A later analysis estimated false discovery rates by permuting HLA or CMV assignments 20 times. In a later analysis, co-occurring TCRs were grouped using DBSCAN, and TCRdist sequence similarity was added for clustering within HLA-allele-positive subsets. For co-occurrence clustering, repertoires with fewer than 30,000 or more than 120,000 public chains were excluded, along with five repertoires with anomalous nucleotide sharing. What TCRdb holds here is the immuneACCESS table cut down to in-frame rearrangements. Part of the clones is not present; checked against another copy, under half of the missing clones reflect an unresolved V gene, and the others are unexplained. That table supplies the V and J calls and clone size; D and trimming were determined from the DNA. Here the sample has 90,000 to 120,000 clones; around 69% occur a single time. In total, the top ten clones hold about 2% of the sample.

The sequenced sample was PBMCs. This clonotype was obtained from a man between 18 and 35 years old in good health and CMV-seronegative.

The sequenced DNA: TGTGCCAGCAGCTTAGCCCCGGGGACTATACAGACAGATACGCAGTATTTT. Its translation reads: CASSLAPGTIQTDTQYF. This chain is built from TRBV7-2 and TRBJ2-3; 7 junctional bases match TRBD2. Germline trimming: 0 bases from V, 3 bases from J; junction bases outside gene matches: 9. The germline V gene provides CDR1 SGHTA and CDR2 FQGNSA. Spanning cysteine to phenylalanine, the CDR3 consists of 17 amino acids. Only the CDR3 part of the read is kept: 51 bases, read in frame from the first base.